Presented here are 17 T cell receptor beta chains from one specimen sequenced in a study of T cells after yellow fever vaccination. TCRdb re-derived calls from the 5' RACE reads in MiXCR, one entry per CDR3 protein. The data contain some 260,000 distinct CDR3 sequences, about 5.2% of them seen just once; the ten biggest clones take up 2.5% to 4%. The source was CD4+ T cells sorted from PBMCs, collected on the day of the yellow fever booster vaccination. These receptors all come from a man between 18 and 29 years old who received the YFV17D yellow fever vaccine.

The chain is built from TRBV12-3 or TRBV12-4 and TRBJ2-5; D is unclear. V lost 2 bases and J lost 4, with 20 bases in between. This CDR3 is 17 amino acids long. CDR3: CASSLLGWGNSRETQYF. CDR3 coding DNA: TGTGCCAGCAGTTTACTTGGTTGGGGTAACAGCAGAGAGACCCAGTACTTC.

This clonotype was recorded at least ten times. V and J are TRBV5-1 and TRBJ2-5; D is possibly TRBD1 (6 bases). This CDR3 comprises 14 residues. Germline CDR1 reads SGHRS; CDR2 reads YFSETQ. V was trimmed by 6 bases and J by 5 bases, leaving 17 bases between them. The CDR3 nucleotides are TGCGCCAGCAACAGTGGCAGGGGTTTGGAGACCCAGTACTTC. Translation: CASNSGRGLETQYF.

This clonotype was detected only a few times. V and J are TRBV2 and TRBJ1-3, with D hard to call. The CDR3 consists of 13 residues. CDR1 is SNHLY, CDR2 FYNNEI, per germline. V dropped 7 bases and J dropped 0 bases, with 7 bases sitting between them. The CDR3: CASKESSGNTIYF. The CDR3 DNA reads TGTGCCAGCAAAGAGAGCTCTGGAAACACCATATATTTT.

This chain links TRBV2 with TRBJ1-5; no definite D call. The V gene's germline CDR1 is SNHLY and CDR2 FYNNEI. V was cut by 6 bases and J by 0 bases, with 12 bases left in between. The CDR3 length is 15 residues. The CDR3 region is CASRPGVSSNQPQHF. CDR3 nucleotides: TGTGCCAGCAGGCCCGGAGTATCTAGCAATCAGCCCCAGCATTTT.

In its sample, this clonotype was seen a few times. The J gene is TRBJ1-6, the V gene TRBV7-2; 7 nucleotides agree with TRBD1. The CDR3 loop spans 15 amino acids. The germline CDR1 and CDR2 sequences are SGHTA and FQGNSA. Trimming at V came to 5 bases and at J to 7 bases, leaving 8 bases not matched to a gene. This chain's CDR3 is CASSPPEGQNSPLHF. As DNA, the CDR3 is TGTGCCAGCAGCCCCCCGGAGGGACAGAATTCACCCCTCCACTTT.

This clonotype has just a few counts. The chain combines TRBV5-1 with TRBJ1-2, with TRBD1 identical over 7 bases. Germline V gene data show CDR1 as SGHRS and CDR2 as YFSETQ. The ends lost 2 bases at V and 7 bases at J; junction bases unmatched: 8. The length of the CDR3 is 14 residues. The CDR3 DNA is TGCGCCAGCAGCTTAGGGGACAGAGGAGGTGGCTACACCTTC. Translating gives CASSLGDRGGGYTF.

This chain connects TRBV5-1 to TRBJ2-2; tentatively, D is TRBD1 (6 bases). Germline assignment: CDR1 SGHRS and CDR2 YFSETQ. Trimming pared 6 bases from V and 5 bases from J, leaving 14 bases between. CDR3 size: 14 residues. CDR3 protein: CASMSQGRTGELFF. The DNA for the CDR3 is TGCGCCAGCATGTCTCAGGGGCGGACCGGGGAGCTGTTTTTT.

V gene TRBV6-5 combines with J gene TRBJ2-2; TRBD1 agrees at 9 bases. This CDR3 region has 15 residues. Germline V CDR1 and CDR2: MNHEY, SVGAGI. V trimming: 6 bases; J trimming: 3 bases; junction bases outside the gene matches: 5. CDR3 region: CASRLQGADTGELFF. The CDR3 region has the DNA TGTGCCAGCAGATTACAGGGGGCGGACACCGGGGAGCTGTTTTTT.

This clonotype was seen more than once but under ten times. This chain connects TRBV6-1 to TRBJ1-5; a possible D gene is TRBD1 (5 bases). Trimming stripped 2 bases from V and 9 bases from J, with 17 bases between. Germline V lookup: CDR1 MNHNS, CDR2 SASEGT. The CDR3 length is 15 residues. The CDR3 here is CASSEREGLKSPQHF. For the CDR3, the DNA is TGTGCCAGCAGTGAAAGGGAGGGGTTAAAATCGCCCCAGCATTTT.

This clonotype has a count of ten or more. The chain uses TRBV4-3 and TRBJ2-7, with D hard to call. This CDR3 spans 15 amino acids. The V end lost 0 bases, the J end lost 3 bases, and 12 bases lay between the germline ends. Per the germline V gene, CDR1 is LGHNA and CDR2 is YSLEER. The CDR3 region is CASSQDRQQIYEQYF. CDR3 sequence (DNA): TGCGCCAGCAGCCAAGATCGGCAGCAGATCTACGAGCAGTACTTC.

The genes are TRBV20-1 and TRBJ2-7, with 7 bases that match TRBD1. CDR3 length equals 16 residues. Unmatched junction bases numbered 8, after V lost 0 bases and J lost 0 bases. Germline CDR1 and CDR2: DFQATT and SNEGSKA (reference sequence). CDR3 in amino acids: CSARDRGRGTSYEQYF. The CDR3 nucleotides are TGCAGTGCTAGAGATCGCGGCAGGGGGACCTCCTACGAGCAGTACTTC.

This clonotype was recorded many times. This sequence joins TRBV7-2 and TRBJ2-5; 12 bases are shared with TRBD2. Germline CDR1 and CDR2: SGHTA and FQGNSA. V dropped 0 bases and J dropped 2; count of bases not matched to a gene: 4. The CDR3 contains 17 residues. Written as DNA, the CDR3 is TGTGCCAGCAGCTTAGCCCCTAGCGGGGGGGGACAAGAGACCCAGTACTTC. Protein sequence: CASSLAPSGGGQETQYF.

This clonotype was observed a handful of times. The V gene is TRBV2, the J gene TRBJ1-3; 7 bases are a match to TRBD1. CDR3 size: 15 residues. Germline-derived CDR1 and CDR2 are SNHLY and FYNNEI. After removal of 5 bases from V and 2 bases from J, the junction contained 6 bases not matched to a gene. The CDR3 region has the DNA TGTGCCAGCAGTTTACAGGGGTTTGCTGGAAACACCATATATTTT. Its protein is CASSLQGFAGNTIYF.

This clonotype was observed at least ten times. This chain uses TRBV4-3 with TRBJ2-3, with TRBD1 matching over 8 bases. The ends lost 3 bases at V and 8 bases at J; junction bases unmatched: 4. This CDR3 contains 13 residues. Germline V gene sequence: CDR1 LGHNA, CDR2 YSLEER. CDR3 nucleotide sequence: TGCGCCAGCAGCCAGCAGGGGGCAGGTACGCAGTATTTT. It yields the protein CASSQQGAGTQYF.

This clonotype showed up many times. The chain's CDR3 is CASSWEIRQPQHF. The CDR3 coding sequence is TGTGCCAGCTCATGGGAGATCCGACAGCCCCAGCATTTT. The chain has TRBV18 and TRBJ1-5; D remains unclear. The CDR3 is made up of 13 amino acids. The V and J ends lost 5 bases and 7 bases respectively, with 12 bases between them. CDR1 KGHSH and CDR2 LQKENI come from the germline V gene.

This clonotype was seen ten or more times. The chain has TRBV5-1 and TRBJ2-4, with D perhaps assigned TRBD1 or TRBD2 (5 bases each). CDR1 and CDR2 from the germline V gene are SGHRS and YFSETQ. This CDR3 contains 15 residues. With 4 bases removed from V and 2 bases from J, the gap between germline ends came to 13 bases. The CDR3 spells CASSTEGRTKNIQYF. Here the CDR3 DNA reads TGCGCCAGCAGCACCGAGGGGCGGACCAAAAACATTCAGTACTTC.

This clonotype was detected many times. The rearrangement links TRBV7-3 to TRBJ2-3; 8 nucleotides agree with TRBD2. CDR1 and CDR2 (germline): SGHTA, FQGTGA. The CDR3 totals 16 residues. J was trimmed by 6 bases and V by 5 bases; bases with no gene match: 13. The chain's CDR3 is CASSTSSGGPWDTQYF. CDR3 nucleotide sequence: TGTGCCAGCAGCACCTCATCGGGGGGGCCGTGGGATACGCAGTATTTT.